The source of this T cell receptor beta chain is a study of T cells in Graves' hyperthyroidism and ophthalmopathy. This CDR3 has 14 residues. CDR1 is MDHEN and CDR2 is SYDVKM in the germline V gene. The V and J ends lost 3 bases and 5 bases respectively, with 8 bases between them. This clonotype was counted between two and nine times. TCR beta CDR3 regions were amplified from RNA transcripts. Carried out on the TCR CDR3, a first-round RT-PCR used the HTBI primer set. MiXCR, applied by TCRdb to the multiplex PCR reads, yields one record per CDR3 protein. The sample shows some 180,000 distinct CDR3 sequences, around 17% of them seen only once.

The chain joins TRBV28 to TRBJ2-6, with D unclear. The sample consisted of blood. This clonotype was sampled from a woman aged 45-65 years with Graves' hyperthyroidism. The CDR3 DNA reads TGTGCCAGCAGTTTTCCGGGTTGGGCCAACGTCCTGACTTTC. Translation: CASSFPGWANVLTF.